A single TCR beta chain is shown here with its context. The data derive from a study of CD8 T cells in Susac syndrome. RNA amounts of about 0.5 to 1 ug underwent reverse transcription with random hexamers. With immunoSEQ multiplex PCR, TCR beta CDR3 was amplified across 54 Vbeta and 13 Jbeta. TCRdb reprocessed the immunoSEQ multiplex PCR reads via MiXCR and lists one record per CDR3 protein. Of some 300,000 distinct CDR3 sequences detected, about 88% appear once; the ten largest clones hold about 0.17%. The multiple sclerosis controls were treatment-naive patients, and their relapsing-remitting disease was stable or active. FACS enriched CD8+ TEMRA cells, while bulk CD8+ and CD4+ were negatively isolated. This clonotype was obtained from a human donor with multiple sclerosis. What was sequenced was CD8+ T cells from PBMCs.

The CDR3 loop is CASSDQREVSYEQYF. For the CDR3, the DNA is TGTGCCAGCAGTGACCAGCGGGAGGTCTCCTACGAGCAGTACTTC. The chain recombines TRBV12-3 or TRBV12-4 with TRBJ2-7; 9 bases align to TRBD2. The CDR3 is made up of 15 amino acids. J gave up 0 bases and V 5 bases, and 5 bases lay outside the gene matches.